This TCR beta chain was profiled in a study of CD8 T cells in Susac syndrome. After extraction with the RNeasy kit, roughly 0.45 to 1 ug of the RNA was reverse transcribed using random hexamers. The CDR3 of TCR beta was amplified by immunoSEQ multiplex PCR across 54 Vbeta and 13 Jbeta. MiXCR, run by TCRdb on the immunoSEQ multiplex PCR reads, gives a single entry per CDR3 protein. The profile shows 150,000 or so distinct CDR3 sequences, more than 85% of them singletons. Sequencing of TCR beta drew on CD8+ and CD4+ T cells from blood. Trimming cost V 4 bases and J 8 bases, with 14 bases left between them. The CDR3 totals 12 residues. CDR1 SQVTM and CDR2 ANQGSEA come from the germline V gene.

This clonotype was sampled from a human donor with Susac syndrome. This chain joins TRBV29-1 and TRBJ1-2; tentative D call: TRBD1 (5 bases). The sequenced sample consisted of CD4+ T cells from PBMCs. DNA for the CDR3: TGCAGCGTTGCGGGGCCTAACTCGGGCTACACCTTC. Translating gives CSVAGPNSGYTF.